This TCR beta chain derives from a study of cytomegalovirus exposure and HLA in healthy donors. Only in-frame clones appear in the TCRdb table, and some are missing; sequencing was by immunoSEQ multiplex PCR. The table records more than 95,000 clones, less than 90% of them present only once. The donors formed part of the approximately 120-subject validation cohort, distinct from the roughly 700-subject first cohort. Sequencing used PBMCs. The sequence was collected from a young man in good health and CMV-seropositive.

The CDR3 sequence: CASSSGTRGWTDTQYF. CDR3 DNA: TGTGCCAGCAGCTCCGGGACTAGGGGTTGGACAGATACGCAGTATTTT. The chain recombines TRBV4-2 with TRBJ2-3, with 8 bases matching TRBD2. The CDR3 is made up of 16 amino acids. The ends lost 5 bases at V and 3 bases at J; junction bases unmatched: 10. Germline lookup yields CDR1 LGHNA and CDR2 YNFKEQ.